This T cell receptor beta chain appears in the sequencing data of a study of OX40 agonist ivuxolimab in advanced cancers. For the study at large: Partial responses, seen in three patients, involved one hepatocellular carcinoma and two cutaneous melanomas. Whole-study findings and limits: There were, on average, more expanded clones in CD8+ T cells than in CD4+.

Only in-frame clones appear in the TCRdb table, and some are missing; sequencing was by immunoSEQ multiplex PCR. In the table there are 45,000 to 50,000 clones, approximately 91% of which are singletons. About this clone itself: As yet, its antigen is unknown.

This CDR3 spans 12 amino acids. Trimming left V 8 bases short and J 2 bases short, with 9 bases between. CDR1 and CDR2 (germline): MDHEN, SYDVKM. Blood draws occurred at baseline, cycle 4 day 1, and cycle 7 day 1. Sequenced here: CD4+ or CD8+ T cells sorted from blood, sampled in a trial of the OX40 agonist ivuxolimab. V usage is TRBV28 and J usage is TRBJ1-1; D is uncertain. This receptor was taken from an adult with an advanced solid tumor such as melanoma, head and neck, liver or kidney cancer. Here the CDR3 DNA reads TGTGCCAGCTTCGACCCAAACACTGAAGCTTTCTTT. Translated, it gives CASFDPNTEAFF.